This T cell receptor (beta chain) is from a study of PD-L1 blockade in urothelial cancer. On the study more broadly: Of under 30 patients, some 24 were males with bladder-origin urothelial cancer. Median T cell yield from blood was about 130,000.

Notes on this clone: What it binds is unknown.

Here immunoSEQ multiplex PCR was the method, and the copy in TCRdb shows in-frame clones only, minus some. The data contain tens of thousands of clones, about 83% of them singletons. Time point meaning: pretreatment peripheral blood. Study results and limitations: Tumor-associated blood clones were expanded more by durable-benefit patients at 3 weeks.

V shed 0 bases and J shed 0 bases, with 11 bases lying between them. The CDR3 totals 15 residues. Germline loops: CDR1 SQVTM, CDR2 ANQGSEA. This chain uses TRBV29-1 with TRBJ2-5; possible D gene TRBD1, 5 bases. The input for sequencing was PBMCs, taken around atezolizumab (anti-PD-L1) treatment. The receptor was isolated from a man in his sixties with urothelial cancer. The CDR3 nucleotides are TGCAGCGTTGAAGATAAAGCAGGGTACCAAGAGACCCAGTACTTC. It is translated as CSVEDKAGYQETQYF. Full variable domain (remainder filled in from reference TRBV29-1 and TRBJ2-5): SAVISQKPSRDICQRGTSLTIQCQVDSQVTMMFWYRQQPGQSLTLIATANQGSEATYESGFVIDKFPISRPNLTFSTLTVSNMSPEDSSIYLCSVEDKAGYQETQYFGPGTRLLVL.